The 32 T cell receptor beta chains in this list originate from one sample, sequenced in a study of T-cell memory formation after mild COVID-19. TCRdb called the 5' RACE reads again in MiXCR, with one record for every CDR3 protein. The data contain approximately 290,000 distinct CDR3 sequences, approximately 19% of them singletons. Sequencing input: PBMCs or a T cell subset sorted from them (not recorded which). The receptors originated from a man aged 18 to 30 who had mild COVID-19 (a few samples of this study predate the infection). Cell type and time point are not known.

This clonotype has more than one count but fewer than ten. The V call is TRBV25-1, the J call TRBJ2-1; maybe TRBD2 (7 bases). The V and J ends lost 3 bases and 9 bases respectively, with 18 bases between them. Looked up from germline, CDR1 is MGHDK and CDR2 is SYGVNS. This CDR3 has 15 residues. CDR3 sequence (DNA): TGTGCCAGCAGTGACCCCGGAGGGGGGGCGTTTGAGCAGTTCTTC. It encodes CASSDPGGGAFEQFF.

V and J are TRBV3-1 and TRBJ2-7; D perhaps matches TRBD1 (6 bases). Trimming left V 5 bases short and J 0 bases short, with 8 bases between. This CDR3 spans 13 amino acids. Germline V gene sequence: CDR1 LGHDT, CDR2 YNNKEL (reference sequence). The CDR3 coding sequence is TGTGCCAGCAGCAACAGGGCCTCCTACGAGCAGTACTTC. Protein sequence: CASSNRASYEQYF.

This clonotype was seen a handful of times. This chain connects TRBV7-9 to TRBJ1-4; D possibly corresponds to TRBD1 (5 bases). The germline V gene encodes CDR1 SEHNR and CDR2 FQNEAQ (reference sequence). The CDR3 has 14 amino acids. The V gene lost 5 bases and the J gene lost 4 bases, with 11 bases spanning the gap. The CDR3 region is CASSRRDLNEKLFF. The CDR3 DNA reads TGTGCCAGCAGCCGCCGGGACCTTAATGAAAAACTGTTTTTT. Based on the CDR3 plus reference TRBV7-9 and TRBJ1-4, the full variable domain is DTGVSQNPRHKITKRGQNVTFRCDPISEHNRLYWYRQTLGQGPEFLTYFQNEAQLEKSRLLSDRFSAERPKGSFSTLEIQRTEQGDSAMYLCASSRRDLNEKLFFGSGTQLSVL.

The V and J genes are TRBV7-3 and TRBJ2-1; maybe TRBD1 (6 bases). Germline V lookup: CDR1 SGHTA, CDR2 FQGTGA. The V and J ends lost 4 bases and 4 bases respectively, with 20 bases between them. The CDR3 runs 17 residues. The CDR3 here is CASSSGGGRAGYNEQFF. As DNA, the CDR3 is TGTGCCAGCAGCTCTGGTGGGGGCAGGGCAGGGTACAATGAGCAGTTCTTC.

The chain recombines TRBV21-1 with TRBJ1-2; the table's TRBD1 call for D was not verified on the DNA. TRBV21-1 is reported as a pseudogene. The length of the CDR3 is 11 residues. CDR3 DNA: TGTGCCAGTAACGACAGTTTTGGCTACACCTTC. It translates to CASNDSFGYTF.

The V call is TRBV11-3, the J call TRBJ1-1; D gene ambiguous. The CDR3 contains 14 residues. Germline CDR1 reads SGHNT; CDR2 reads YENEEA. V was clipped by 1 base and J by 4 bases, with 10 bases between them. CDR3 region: CASSLGGGSTEAFF. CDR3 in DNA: TGTGCCAGCAGCTTAGGAGGAGGTTCCACTGAAGCTTTCTTT.

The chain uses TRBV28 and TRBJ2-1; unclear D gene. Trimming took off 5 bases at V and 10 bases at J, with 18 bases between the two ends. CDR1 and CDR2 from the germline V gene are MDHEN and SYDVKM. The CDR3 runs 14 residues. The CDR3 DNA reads TGTGCCAGCAGTGCCCGACTGGAACTACGCGAGCAGTTCTTC. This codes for CASSARLELREQFF.

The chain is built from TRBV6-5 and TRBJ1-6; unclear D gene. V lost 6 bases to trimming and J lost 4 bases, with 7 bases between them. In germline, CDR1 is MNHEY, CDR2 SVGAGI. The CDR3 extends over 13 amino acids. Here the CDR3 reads CASRARYNSPLHF. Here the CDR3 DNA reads TGTGCCAGCAGGGCCCGATATAATTCACCCCTCCACTTT.

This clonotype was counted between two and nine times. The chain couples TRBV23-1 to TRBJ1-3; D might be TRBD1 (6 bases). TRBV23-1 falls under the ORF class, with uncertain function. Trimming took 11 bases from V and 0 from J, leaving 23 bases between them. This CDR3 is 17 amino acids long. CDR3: CAGRDNEWESSGNTIYF. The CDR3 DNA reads TGCGCCGGCCGGGACAACGAGTGGGAGAGCTCTGGAAACACCATATATTTT.

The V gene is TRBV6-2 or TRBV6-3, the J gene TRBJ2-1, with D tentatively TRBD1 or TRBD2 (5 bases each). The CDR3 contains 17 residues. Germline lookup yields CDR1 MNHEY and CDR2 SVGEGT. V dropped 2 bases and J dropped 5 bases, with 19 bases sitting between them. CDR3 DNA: TGTGCCAGCAGTTACCCTAATCTGGGACCATCCGACAATGAGCAGTTCTTC. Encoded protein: CASSYPNLGPSDNEQFF.

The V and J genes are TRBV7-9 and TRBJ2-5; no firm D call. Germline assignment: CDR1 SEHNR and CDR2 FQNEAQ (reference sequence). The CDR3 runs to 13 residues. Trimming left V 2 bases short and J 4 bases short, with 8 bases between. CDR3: CASSLPNSETQYF. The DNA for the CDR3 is TGTGCCAGCAGCTTACCGAACTCAGAGACCCAGTACTTC.

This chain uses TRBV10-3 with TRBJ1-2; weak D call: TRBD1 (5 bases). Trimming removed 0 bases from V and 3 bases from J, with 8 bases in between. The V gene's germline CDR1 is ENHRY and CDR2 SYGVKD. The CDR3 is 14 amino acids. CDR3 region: CAISESGTYYGYTF. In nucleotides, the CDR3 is TGTGCCATCAGTGAGTCGGGGACGTACTATGGCTACACCTTC.

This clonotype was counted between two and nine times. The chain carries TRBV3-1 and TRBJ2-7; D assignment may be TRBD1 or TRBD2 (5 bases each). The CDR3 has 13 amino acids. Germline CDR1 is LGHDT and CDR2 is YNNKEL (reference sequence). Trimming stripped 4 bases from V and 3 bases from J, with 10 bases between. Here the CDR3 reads CASSRDPNYEQYF. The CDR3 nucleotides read TGTGCCAGCAGCCGGGACCCGAACTACGAGCAGTACTTC.

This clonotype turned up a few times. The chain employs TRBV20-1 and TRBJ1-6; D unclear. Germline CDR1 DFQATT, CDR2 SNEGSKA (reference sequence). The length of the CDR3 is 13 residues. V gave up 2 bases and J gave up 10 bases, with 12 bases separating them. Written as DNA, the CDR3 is TGCAGTGCTAGACCGCAAGTGGGGTCACCCCTCCACTTT. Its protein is CSARPQVGSPLHF.

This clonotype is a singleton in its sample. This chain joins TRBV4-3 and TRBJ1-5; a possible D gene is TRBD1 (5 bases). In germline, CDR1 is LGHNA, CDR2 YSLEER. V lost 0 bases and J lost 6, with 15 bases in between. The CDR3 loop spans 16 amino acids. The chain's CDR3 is CASSQEASGDTQPQHF. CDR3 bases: TGCGCCAGCAGCCAAGAGGCGTCGGGGGATACTCAGCCCCAGCATTTT.

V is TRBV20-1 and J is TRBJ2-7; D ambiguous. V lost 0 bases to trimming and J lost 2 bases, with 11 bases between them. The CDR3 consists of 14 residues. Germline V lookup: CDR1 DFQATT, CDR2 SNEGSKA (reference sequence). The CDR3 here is CSARDLASPYEQYF. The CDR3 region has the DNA TGCAGTGCTAGAGATCTGGCTTCCCCCTACGAGCAGTACTTC.

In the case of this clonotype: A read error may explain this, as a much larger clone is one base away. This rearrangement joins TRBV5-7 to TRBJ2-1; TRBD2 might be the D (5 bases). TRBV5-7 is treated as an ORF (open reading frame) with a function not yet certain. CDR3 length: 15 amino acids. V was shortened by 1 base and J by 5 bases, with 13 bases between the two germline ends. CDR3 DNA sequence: TGTGCCAGCAGCTTGTGGGCTAGCCGGGACAATGAGCAGTTCTTC. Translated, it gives CASSLWASRDNEQFF.

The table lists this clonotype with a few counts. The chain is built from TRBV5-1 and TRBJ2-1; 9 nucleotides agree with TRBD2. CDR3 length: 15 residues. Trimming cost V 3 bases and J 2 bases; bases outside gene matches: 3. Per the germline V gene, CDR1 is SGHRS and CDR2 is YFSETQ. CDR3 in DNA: TGCGCCAGCAGCTCCCTAGCGGGGACCTACAATGAGCAGTTCTTC. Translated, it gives CASSSLAGTYNEQFF.

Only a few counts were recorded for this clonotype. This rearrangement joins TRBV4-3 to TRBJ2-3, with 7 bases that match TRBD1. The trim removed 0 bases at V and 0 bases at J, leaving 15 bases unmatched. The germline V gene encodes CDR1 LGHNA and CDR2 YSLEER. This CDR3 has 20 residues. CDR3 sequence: CASSQDRTGSTFSSTDTQYF. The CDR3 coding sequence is TGCGCCAGCAGCCAAGATAGGACAGGTTCCACCTTTTCTAGCACAGATACGCAGTATTTT.

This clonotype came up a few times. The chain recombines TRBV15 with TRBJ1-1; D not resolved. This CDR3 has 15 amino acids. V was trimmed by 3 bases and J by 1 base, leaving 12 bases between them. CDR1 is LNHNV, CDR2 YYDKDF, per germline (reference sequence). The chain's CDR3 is CATSSLFGRNTEAFF. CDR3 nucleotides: TGTGCCACCAGCAGTCTCTTTGGGCGGAACACTGAAGCTTTCTTT.

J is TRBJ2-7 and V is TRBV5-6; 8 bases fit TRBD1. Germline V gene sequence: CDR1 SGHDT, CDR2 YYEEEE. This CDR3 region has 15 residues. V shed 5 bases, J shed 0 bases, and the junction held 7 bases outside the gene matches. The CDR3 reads CASRTTGAGSYEQYV. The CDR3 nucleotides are TGTGCCAGCAGAACGACAGGGGCGGGCTCCTACGAGCAGTACGTC.

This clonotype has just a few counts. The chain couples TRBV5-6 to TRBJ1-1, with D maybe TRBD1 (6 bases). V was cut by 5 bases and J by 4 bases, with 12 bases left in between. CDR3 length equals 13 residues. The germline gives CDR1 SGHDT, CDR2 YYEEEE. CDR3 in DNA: TGTGCCAGCAGGAGGGGGGAGGGCACTGAAGCTTTCTTT. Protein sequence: CASRRGEGTEAFF.

The CDR3 loop is CSVRRETEEQYF. DNA of the CDR3: TGCAGCGTGAGAAGGGAGACGGAGGAGCAGTACTTC. This chain links TRBV29-1 with TRBJ2-7, with a possible D match to TRBD2 (5 bases). The germline V gene has CDR1 SQVTM and CDR2 ANQGSEA. V lost 6 bases to trimming and J lost 7 bases, with 16 bases between them. CDR3 length equals 12 residues.

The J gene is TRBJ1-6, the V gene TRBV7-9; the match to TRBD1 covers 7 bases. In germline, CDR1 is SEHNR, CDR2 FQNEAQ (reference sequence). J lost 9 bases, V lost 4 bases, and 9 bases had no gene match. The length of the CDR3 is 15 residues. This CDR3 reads CASSYLGGAGSPLHF. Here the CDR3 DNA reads TGTGCCAGCAGCTACCTAGGGGGCGCGGGTTCACCCCTCCACTTT.

The CDR3 loop is CASSLPTGAGDTQYF. In DNA, the CDR3 is TGTGCCAGCAGCCTACCCACAGGGGCGGGGGATACGCAGTATTTT. The chain recombines TRBV13 with TRBJ2-3, with D maybe TRBD1 (7 bases). Germline CDR1 reads PRHDT; CDR2 reads FYEKMQ (reference sequence). This CDR3 is built from 15 residues. V lost 5 bases, J lost 6 bases, and 18 bases lay in between.

The CDR3 spells CASSAYRDAQPQHF. For the CDR3, the DNA is TGTGCCAGCAGCGCGTACAGGGATGCACAGCCCCAGCATTTT. V gene TRBV11-2 combines with J gene TRBJ1-5; D is possibly TRBD1 (6 bases). Trimming shortened V by 5 bases and J by 7 bases, and 15 bases separated the two germline ends. The germline gives CDR1 SGHAT, CDR2 FQNNGV. The CDR3 is 14 residues long.

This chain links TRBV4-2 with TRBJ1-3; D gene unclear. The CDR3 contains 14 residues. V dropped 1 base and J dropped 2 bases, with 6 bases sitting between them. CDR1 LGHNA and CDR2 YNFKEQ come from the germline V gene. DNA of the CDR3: TGTGCCAGCAGCCAAGTGGACCCTGGAAACACCATATATTTT. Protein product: CASSQVDPGNTIYF.

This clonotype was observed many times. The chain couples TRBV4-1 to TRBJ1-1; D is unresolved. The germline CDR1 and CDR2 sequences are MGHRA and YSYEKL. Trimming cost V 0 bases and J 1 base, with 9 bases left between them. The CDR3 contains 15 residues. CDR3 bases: TGCGCCAGCAGCCAAGAAGATGGTGGGAACACTGAAGCTTTCTTT. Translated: CASSQEDGGNTEAFF.

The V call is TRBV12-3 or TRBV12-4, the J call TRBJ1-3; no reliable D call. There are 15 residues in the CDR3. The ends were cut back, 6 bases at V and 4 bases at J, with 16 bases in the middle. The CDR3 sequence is CASSVDRQRGNTIYF. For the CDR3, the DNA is TGTGCCAGCAGCGTAGACCGGCAGCGCGGAAACACCATATATTTT.

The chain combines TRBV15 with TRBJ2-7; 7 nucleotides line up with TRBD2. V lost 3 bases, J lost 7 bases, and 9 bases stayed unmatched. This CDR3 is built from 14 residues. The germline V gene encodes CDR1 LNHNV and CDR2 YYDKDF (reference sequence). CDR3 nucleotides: TGTGCCACCAGCAGCGGGGGAGGGTATAATGAGCAGTACTTC. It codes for CATSSGGGYNEQYF.

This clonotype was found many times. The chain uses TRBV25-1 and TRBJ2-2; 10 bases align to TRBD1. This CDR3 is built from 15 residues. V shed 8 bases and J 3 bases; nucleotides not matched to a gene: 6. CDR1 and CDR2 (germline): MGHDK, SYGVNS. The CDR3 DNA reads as TGTGCCAGCGCAGCCGGGACAGGGGACACCGGGGAGCTGTTTTTT. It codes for CASAAGTGDTGELFF.

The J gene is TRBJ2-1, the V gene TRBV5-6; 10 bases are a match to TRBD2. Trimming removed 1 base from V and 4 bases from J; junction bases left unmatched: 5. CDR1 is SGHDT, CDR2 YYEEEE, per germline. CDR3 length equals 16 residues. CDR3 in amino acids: CASSLLAGGLYNEQFF. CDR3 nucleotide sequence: TGTGCCAGCAGCTTGTTAGCGGGGGGCCTATACAATGAGCAGTTCTTC.